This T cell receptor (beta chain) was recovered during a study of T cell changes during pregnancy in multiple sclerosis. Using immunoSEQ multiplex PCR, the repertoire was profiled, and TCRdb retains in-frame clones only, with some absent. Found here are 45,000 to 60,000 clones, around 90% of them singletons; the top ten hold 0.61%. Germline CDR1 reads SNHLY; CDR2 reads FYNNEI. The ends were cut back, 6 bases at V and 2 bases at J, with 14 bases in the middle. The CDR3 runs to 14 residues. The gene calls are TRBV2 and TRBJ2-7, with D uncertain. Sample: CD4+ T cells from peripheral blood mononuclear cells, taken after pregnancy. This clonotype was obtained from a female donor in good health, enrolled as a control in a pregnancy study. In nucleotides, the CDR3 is TGTGCCAGCAGGGAAAACAGTCTTACCTACGAGCAGTACTTC. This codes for CASRENSLTYEQYF.